Below are 9 T cell receptor beta chains sequenced from a single sample in a study of CD8 T cells in ankylosing spondylitis. TCRdb called the 5' RACE reads again in MiXCR, with one record for every CDR3 protein. The sample holds 100,000 to 150,000 distinct CDR3 sequences, 9.3% seen once. Sequenced sample: blood, either unsorted or a sorted T cell fraction (not recorded which). The receptor source for this set is a male donor with ankylosing spondylitis or in good health (not recorded which).

The J gene is TRBJ2-3, the V gene TRBV5-1; D is unclear. From germline, CDR1 is SGHRS and CDR2 YFSETQ. The V end was cut by 1 base, the J end by 0 bases, with 12 bases between. The CDR3 consists of 16 residues. The CDR3 reads CASSLQLWASTDTQYF. The CDR3 nucleotides read TGCGCCAGCAGCTTGCAGTTGTGGGCTAGCACAGATACGCAGTATTTT.

This sequence joins TRBV4-3 and TRBJ2-1; TRBD2 matches at 10 bases. Germline CDR1 is LGHNA and CDR2 is YSLEER. CDR3 length: 15 amino acids. The ends lost 5 bases at V and 4 bases at J; junction bases unmatched: 5. CDR3: CASSFGLAEYNEQFF. The CDR3 DNA reads TGCGCCAGCAGCTTCGGACTAGCGGAATACAATGAGCAGTTCTTC.

The V gene is TRBV12-3 or TRBV12-4, the J gene TRBJ2-3, with 7 nucleotides matching TRBD2. This CDR3 contains 15 residues. The V segment lost 4 bases and the J segment 4 bases; nucleotides outside the gene matches: 8. CDR3 sequence: CASSSGGLGADTQYF. The CDR3 coding sequence is TGTGCCAGCAGTTCCGGGGGGTTGGGTGCAGATACGCAGTATTTT.

The genes are TRBV18 and TRBJ2-1; D is perhaps TRBD2 (6 bases). Germline values: CDR1 KGHSH, CDR2 LQKENI. Trimming shortened V by 3 bases and J by 9 bases, and 15 bases separated the two germline ends. CDR3 length: 14 residues. For the CDR3, the DNA is TGTGCCAGCTCACCGTTTTGGGAGGAGACTGAGCAGTTCTTC. This encodes CASSPFWEETEQFF.

This clonotype turned up a few times. J is TRBJ2-1 and V is TRBV7-9; 8 bases agree with TRBD1. J lost 6 bases, V lost 1 base, and 11 bases had no gene match. The CDR3 contains 17 residues. Germline lookup yields CDR1 SEHNR and CDR2 FQNEAQ (reference sequence). DNA of the CDR3: TGTGCCAGCAGCTTAGACCCGGCCAGGGGGCTTCGCAATGAGCAGTTCTTC. Translating gives CASSLDPARGLRNEQFF.

At least ten counts were recorded for this clonotype. The chain recombines TRBV12-3 or TRBV12-4 with TRBJ2-2, with TRBD1 identical over 10 bases. Trimming removed 3 bases from V and 3 bases from J; junction bases left unmatched: 1. CDR3 length: 15 amino acids. CDR3 region: CASSLDRGYTGELFF. For the CDR3, the DNA is TGTGCCAGCAGTTTGGACAGGGGGTACACCGGGGAGCTGTTTTTT.

There are many counts of this clonotype. The chain has TRBV5-1 and TRBJ2-3; no reliable D call. Germline CDR1 reads SGHRS; CDR2 reads YFSETQ. V lost 5 bases, J lost 2 bases, and 15 bases lay in between. CDR3 length: 15 residues. This CDR3 reads CASRVGLVNTDTQYF. CDR3 DNA: TGCGCCAGCAGAGTTGGGCTAGTGAACACAGATACGCAGTATTTT.

This clonotype showed up just a few times. The chain uses TRBV20-1 and TRBJ2-1, with 12 bases that match TRBD2. The junction had 8 bases not matched to a gene; V was cut back by 5 bases and J by 3 bases. There are 16 residues in the CDR3. Germline CDR1 reads DFQATT; CDR2 reads SNEGSKA (reference sequence). CDR3 loop: CSAQRLAGAYYNEQFF. The CDR3 nucleotides are TGCAGTGCTCAACGACTAGCGGGAGCCTACTACAATGAGCAGTTCTTC.

The table lists this clonotype with a few counts. The V gene is TRBV11-3, the J gene TRBJ2-2, with TRBD2 matching over 11 bases. After removal of 7 bases from V and 2 bases from J, the junction contained 3 bases not matched to a gene. CDR1 is SGHNT and CDR2 is YENEEA in the germline V gene. The CDR3 length is 15 residues. CDR3 sequence: CASKRLAGNTGELFF. The CDR3 bases are TGTGCCAGCAAGAGACTAGCGGGAAACACCGGGGAGCTGTTTTTT.